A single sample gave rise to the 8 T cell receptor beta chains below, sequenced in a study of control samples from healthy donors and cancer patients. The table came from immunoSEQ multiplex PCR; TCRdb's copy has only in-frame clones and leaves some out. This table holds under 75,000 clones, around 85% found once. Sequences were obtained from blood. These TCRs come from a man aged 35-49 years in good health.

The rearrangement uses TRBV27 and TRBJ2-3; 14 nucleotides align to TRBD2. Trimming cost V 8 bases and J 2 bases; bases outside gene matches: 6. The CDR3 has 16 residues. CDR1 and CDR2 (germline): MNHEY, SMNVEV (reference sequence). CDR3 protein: CASSGLAGVFTDTQYF. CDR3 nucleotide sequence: TGTGCCAGCTCGGGACTAGCGGGAGTTTTCACAGATACGCAGTATTTT.

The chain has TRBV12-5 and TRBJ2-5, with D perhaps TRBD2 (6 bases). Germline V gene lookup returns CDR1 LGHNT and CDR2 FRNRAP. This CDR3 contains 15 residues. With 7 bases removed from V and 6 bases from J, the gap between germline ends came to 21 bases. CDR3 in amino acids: CASAPRAGGIQTQYF. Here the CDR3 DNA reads TGTGCTAGTGCCCCCCGGGCAGGCGGGATCCAGACCCAGTACTTC. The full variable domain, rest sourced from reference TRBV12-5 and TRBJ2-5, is DARVTQTPRHKVTEMGQEVTMRCQPILGHNTVFWYRQTMMQGLELLAYFRNRAPLDDSGMPKDRFSAEMPDATLATLKIQPSEPRDSAVYFCASAPRAGGIQTQYFGPGTRLLVL.

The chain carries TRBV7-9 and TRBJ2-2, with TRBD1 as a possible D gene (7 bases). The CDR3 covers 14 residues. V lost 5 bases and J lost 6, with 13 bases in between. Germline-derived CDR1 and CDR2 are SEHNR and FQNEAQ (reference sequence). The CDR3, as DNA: TGTGCCAGCAGCCCCGACAGGGAGGCCGGGGAGCTGTTTTTT. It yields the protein CASSPDREAGELFF.

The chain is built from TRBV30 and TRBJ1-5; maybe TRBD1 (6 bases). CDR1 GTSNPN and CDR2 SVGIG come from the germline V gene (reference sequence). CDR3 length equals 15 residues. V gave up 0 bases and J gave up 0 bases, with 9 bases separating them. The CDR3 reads CAWSVGGHSNQPQHF. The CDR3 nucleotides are TGTGCCTGGAGTGTTGGGGGACATAGCAATCAGCCCCAGCATTTT.

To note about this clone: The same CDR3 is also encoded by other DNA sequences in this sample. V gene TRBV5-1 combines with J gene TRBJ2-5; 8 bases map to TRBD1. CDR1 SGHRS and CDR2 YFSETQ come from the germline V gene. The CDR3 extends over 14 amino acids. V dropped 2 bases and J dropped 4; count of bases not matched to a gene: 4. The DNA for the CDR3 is TGCGCCAGCAGCTTCGGACAGGGTCGAGAGACCCAGTACTTC. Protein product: CASSFGQGRETQYF. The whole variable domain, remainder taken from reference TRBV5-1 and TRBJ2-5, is KAGVTQTPRYLIKTRGQQVTLSCSPISGHRSVSWYQQTPGQGLQFLFEYFSETQRNKGNFPGRFSGRQFSNSRSEMNVSTLELGDSALYLCASSFGQGRETQYFGPGTRLLVL.

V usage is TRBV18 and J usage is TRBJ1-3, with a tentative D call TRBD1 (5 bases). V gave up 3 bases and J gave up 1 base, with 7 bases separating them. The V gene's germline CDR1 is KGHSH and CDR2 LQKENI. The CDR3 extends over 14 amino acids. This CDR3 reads CASSPGPSGNTIYF. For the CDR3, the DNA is TGTGCCAGCTCACCGGGGCCATCTGGAAACACCATATATTTT.

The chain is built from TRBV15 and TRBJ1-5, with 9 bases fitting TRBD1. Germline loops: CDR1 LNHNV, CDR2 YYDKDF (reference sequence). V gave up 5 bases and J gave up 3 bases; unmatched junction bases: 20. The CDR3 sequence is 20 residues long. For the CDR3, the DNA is TGTGCCACCAGCTTTCGAAGAGGTCCACAGGGGGCGGGAGTCAATCAGCCCCAGCATTTT. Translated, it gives CATSFRRGPQGAGVNQPQHF.

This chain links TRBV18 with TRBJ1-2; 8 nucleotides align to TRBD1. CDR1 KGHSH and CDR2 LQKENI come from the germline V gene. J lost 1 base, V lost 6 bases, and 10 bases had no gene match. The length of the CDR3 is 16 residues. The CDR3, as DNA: TGTGCCAGCTCCAACCAGGCAGGGGGCGGTAACTATGGCTACACCTTC. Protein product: CASSNQAGGGNYGYTF.